This T cell receptor (beta chain) emerged from a study of ipilimumab plus nivolumab after autologous stem cell transplantation. Deletions cut 0 bases from V and 5 bases from J, with 5 bases between. Germline CDR1 SGHTA, CDR2 FQGTGA. This CDR3 region has 13 residues. Only in-frame clones appear in the TCRdb table, and some are missing; sequencing was by immunoSEQ multiplex PCR. The data contain roughly 25,000 clones, just over 85% of them singletons. The rearrangement links TRBV7-3 to TRBJ2-1, with no clear D. The specimen comprised PBMCs, sampled in a trial of ipilimumab plus nivolumab as post-transplant consolidation. The receptor was isolated from a male donor with diffuse large B-cell lymphoma. In DNA form, the CDR3 reads TGTGCCAGCAGCTTAACCCCCGACAATGAGCAGTTCTTC. This codes for CASSLTPDNEQFF.